This entry is about one T cell receptor (beta chain). The source of the sample is a study of T cell changes during pregnancy in multiple sclerosis. V lost 1 base and J lost 6, with 18 bases in between. CDR1 is MNHNS, CDR2 SASEGT, per germline. This CDR3 contains 16 residues. Assay: immunoSEQ multiplex PCR; the TCRdb copy retains only in-frame clones and omits some. Here the sample spans tens of thousands of clones, 75% to 95% being singletons. Sequenced material: peripheral blood, taken before pregnancy. The chain combines TRBV6-1 with TRBJ1-2; D possibly corresponds to TRBD1 (5 bases). The TCR was taken from a female donor with multiple sclerosis, enrolled in a pregnancy study. The CDR3 bases are TGTGCCAGCAGTGAAGGATTTCGGTGGCAGGGAAATGGCTACACCTTC. Protein sequence: CASSEGFRWQGNGYTF.